These 30 T cell receptor beta chains were sequenced from one sample in a study of T cells in Graves' hyperthyroidism and ophthalmopathy. Amplification targeted TCR beta CDR3 regions from RNA transcripts. A set of HTBI primers served as the primers for a first-round RT-PCR of the TCR CDR3. TCRdb re-derived calls from the multiplex PCR reads in MiXCR, one entry per CDR3 protein. The table has 700,000 to 950,000 distinct CDR3 sequences, 35% seen once. What was sequenced was blood. All receptors derive from a woman in her 40s with Graves' hyperthyroidism.

The rearrangement links TRBV6-5 to TRBJ2-7, with D perhaps matching TRBD2 (5 bases). This CDR3 is 14 amino acids long. The V and J ends lost 2 bases and 0 bases respectively, with 8 bases between them. The germline CDR1 and CDR2 sequences are MNHEY and SVGAGI. CDR3 bases: TGTGCCAGCAGTTACGAGGGAGACTCCTACGAGCAGTACTTC. It specifies CASSYEGDSYEQYF.

This rearrangement joins TRBV10-2 to TRBJ2-7; D tentatively reads TRBD1 or TRBD2 (6 bases each). Trimming removed 2 bases from V and 5 bases from J, with 16 bases in between. This CDR3 has 15 residues. Germline CDR1 WSHSY, CDR2 SAAADI. DNA for the CDR3: TGCGCCAGCAGTGAGGGGGGTGGACAGCGGGACGAGCAGTACTTC. It encodes CASSEGGGQRDEQYF.

J is TRBJ1-2 and V is TRBV3-1; the match to TRBD1 covers 10 bases. Germline assignment: CDR1 LGHDT and CDR2 YNNKEL (reference sequence). V trimming: 3 bases; J trimming: 5 bases; junction bases outside the gene matches: 6. The length of the CDR3 is 15 residues. The CDR3 sequence is CASSHPGQGSYGYTF. CDR3 sequence (DNA): TGTGCCAGCAGCCATCCGGGACAGGGGTCATATGGCTACACCTTC.

This clonotype was observed a few times. The genes are TRBV20-1 and TRBJ1-1; the match to TRBD1 covers 10 bases. CDR1 and CDR2 (germline): DFQATT, SNEGSKA (reference sequence). CDR3 length: 14 residues. CDR3 protein: CKPFSGTGETEAFF. In DNA form, the CDR3 reads TGCAAGCCATTCTCAGGGACAGGGGAAACTGAAGCTTTCTTT.

V usage is TRBV9 and J usage is TRBJ2-5; 9 nucleotides agree with TRBD2. Per the germline V gene, CDR1 is SGDLS and CDR2 is YYNGEE. J lost 6 bases, V lost 5 bases, and 14 bases had no gene match. The CDR3 is 16 amino acids. Here the CDR3 DNA reads TGTGCCAGCAGTTTGGGACTAGCCGGAGGCGAGCAGACCCAGTACTTC. Translation gives CASSLGLAGGEQTQYF.

This chain joins TRBV10-3 and TRBJ1-2, with 8 bases aligning to TRBD1. Trimming at V came to 7 bases and at J to 7 bases, leaving 8 bases not matched to a gene. The CDR3 has 13 residues. The V gene's germline CDR1 is ENHRY and CDR2 SYGVKD. The CDR3 DNA follows: TGTGCCATCAAGGACAGGGAGGGTTCTGGCTACACCTTC. This encodes CAIKDREGSGYTF.

This clonotype has more than one count but fewer than ten. The chain recombines TRBV20-1 with TRBJ1-5, with 10 bases matching TRBD1. This CDR3 spans 14 amino acids. V lost 7 bases and J lost 5; bases outside the gene matches: 8. The germline gives CDR1 DFQATT, CDR2 SNEGSKA (reference sequence). CDR3: CSEAPGTGDQPQHF. In nucleotides, the CDR3 is TGCAGTGAGGCCCCCGGGACAGGGGATCAGCCCCAGCATTTT.

This clonotype was seen at least ten times. V is TRBV7-6 and J is TRBJ1-1; the D gene is possibly TRBD1 (6 bases). CDR1 is SGHVS and CDR2 is FNYEAQ in the germline V gene. The V end was cut by 1 base, the J end by 5 bases, with 11 bases between. The CDR3 spans 14 residues. In DNA, the CDR3 is TGTGCCAGCAGCTTAGAGCTCCAGGGGACTGAAGCTTTCTTT. Amino acid sequence: CASSLELQGTEAFF. The full variable domain, in which reference TRBV7-6 and TRBJ1-1 provide the parts outside the CDR3, is GAGVSQSPRYKVTKRGQDVALRCDPISGHVSLYWYRQALGQGPEFLTYFNYEAQQDKSGLPNDRFSAERPEGSISTLTIQRTEQRDSAMYRCASSLELQGTEAFFGQGTRLTVV.

This clonotype was seen only once. One base away lies a much larger clone, so this may be a sequencing read error. The chain uses TRBV5-1 and TRBJ1-3, with 7 bases that match TRBD1. Looked up from germline, CDR1 is SGHRS and CDR2 is YFSETQ. This CDR3 region has 15 residues. Trimming took 4 bases from V and 2 from J; bases not matched to a gene: 6. CDR3 sequence (DNA): TGCGCCAGCAGCGCGGGGACAGCTGCTGGAAACACCATATATTTT. This codes for CASSAGTAAGNTIYF.

V usage is TRBV2 and J usage is TRBJ2-7, with D possibly being TRBD2 (5 bases). V lost 3 bases and J 3 bases, leaving 12 bases between the germline ends. CDR3 size: 14 residues. Germline V CDR1 and CDR2: SNHLY, FYNNEI. As DNA, the CDR3 is TGTGCCAGCAGTGAGACTGACCGGGGCTACGAGCAGTACTTC. This gives the protein CASSETDRGYEQYF.

The chain carries TRBV4-3 and TRBJ2-7; the match to TRBD2 covers 10 bases. Germline V lookup: CDR1 LGHNA, CDR2 YSLEER. This CDR3 has 15 amino acids. V gave up 3 bases and J gave up 5 bases; unmatched junction bases: 7. CDR3 DNA: TGCGCCAGCAGCCACGCTAGCGGGAGCGGTAACGAGCAGTACTTC. It encodes CASSHASGSGNEQYF.

This chain links TRBV10-3 with TRBJ1-3, with D possibly TRBD1 on 6 matching bases. In germline, CDR1 is ENHRY, CDR2 SYGVKD. The CDR3 length is 14 residues. V lost 2 bases, J lost 3 bases, and 8 bases lay in between. CDR3 loop: CAISEGGVGNTIYF. In nucleotides, the CDR3 is TGTGCCATCAGTGAGGGGGGCGTTGGAAACACCATATATTTT.

The chain links TRBV2 to TRBJ2-7; 10 bases are a match to TRBD2. The CDR3 length is 15 residues. V shed 3 bases, J shed 2 bases, and the junction held 4 bases outside the gene matches. Germline V gene data show CDR1 as SNHLY and CDR2 as FYNNEI. The CDR3 loop is CASSELAGAPYEQYF. The DNA for the CDR3 is TGTGCCAGCAGTGAGCTAGCGGGGGCCCCCTACGAGCAGTACTTC. Filled out from reference TRBV2 and TRBJ2-7, the complete variable domain reads EPEVTQTPSHQVTQMGQEVILRCVPISNHLYFYWYRQILGQKVEFLVSFYNNEISEKSEIFDDQFSVERPDGSNFTLKIRSTKLEDSAMYFCASSELAGAPYEQYFGPGTRLTVT.

Only a few counts were recorded for this clonotype. V usage is TRBV20-1 and J usage is TRBJ2-2; 9 bases are shared with TRBD2. CDR3 size: 15 residues. V lost 6 bases and J lost 0; bases outside the gene matches: 5. Germline CDR1 DFQATT, CDR2 SNEGSKA (reference sequence). The CDR3 DNA follows: TGCAGTGCCACCACTAGCGGGCCGAACACCGGGGAGCTGTTTTTT. Its translation: CSATTSGPNTGELFF.

The chain combines TRBV19 with TRBJ2-7, with 8 bases that match TRBD2. After removal of 9 bases from V and 7 bases from J, the junction contained 26 bases not matched to a gene. The germline CDR1 and CDR2 sequences are LNHDA and SQIVND (reference sequence). This CDR3 has 18 amino acids. CDR3 loop: CASSPPAGGLSGAWEQYF. DNA of the CDR3: TGTGCCAGCTCACCTCCGGCGGGGGGCCTTAGCGGGGCCTGGGAGCAGTACTTC.

This clonotype was counted only a few times. The gene calls are TRBV12-3 or TRBV12-4 and TRBJ2-7; 12 bases fit TRBD2. The V gene end was trimmed by 6 bases and the J gene end by 5 bases; junction bases not matched to a gene: 8. This CDR3 has 15 residues. The CDR3 sequence: CASRFLAGGQDEQYF. The DNA of the CDR3 is TGTGCCAGCAGATTTCTAGCGGGGGGGCAGGACGAGCAGTACTTC.

This clonotype was seen more than once but under ten times. The J gene is TRBJ1-5, the V gene TRBV10-3, with TRBD1 matching 8 bases. The junction had 6 bases not matched to a gene; V was cut back by 0 bases and J by 5 bases. Germline V gene lookup returns CDR1 ENHRY and CDR2 SYGVKD. The CDR3 length is 16 residues. CDR3 protein: CAISESSGGLDQPQHF. Written as DNA, the CDR3 is TGTGCCATCAGTGAGTCGTCAGGGGGCTTGGATCAGCCCCAGCATTTT.

This clonotype was counted many times. This sequence joins TRBV5-1 and TRBJ2-7; D may be TRBD1 (6 bases). The germline V and J ends were trimmed by 4 bases and 4 bases, with 12 bases remaining between them. This CDR3 is 13 amino acids long. Germline lookup yields CDR1 SGHRS and CDR2 YFSETQ. CDR3 sequence: CASSRQGMYEQYF. The CDR3 DNA sequence: TGCGCCAGCAGCCGCCAGGGGATGTACGAGCAGTACTTC.

To note about this clonotype: Possible read error: a much larger clone is one base away. The V gene is TRBV19, the J gene TRBJ1-2; no reliable D call. Germline-derived CDR1 and CDR2 are LNHDA and SQIVND (reference sequence). This CDR3 region has 13 residues. CDR3 amino acids: CASSNTAYNGCTF. In nucleotides, the CDR3 is TGTGCCAGTAGTAATACAGCTTACAATGGCTGCACCTTC.

CDR3 region: CASSFLGGGGYTF. The CDR3 coding sequence is TGTGCCAGCAGCTTTCTTGGGGGCGGCGGCTACACCTTC. This chain uses TRBV11-2 with TRBJ1-2; D is perhaps TRBD1 (6 bases). The CDR3 spans 13 residues. V was cut by 3 bases and J by 8 bases, with 13 bases left in between. Germline V gene data show CDR1 as SGHAT and CDR2 as FQNNGV.

The chain carries TRBV14 and TRBJ2-7; 10 bases are shared with TRBD1. Germline lookup yields CDR1 SGHDN and CDR2 FVKESK. Trimming at V came to 6 bases and at J to 12 bases, leaving 8 bases not matched to a gene. The CDR3 runs 12 residues. This CDR3 reads CASRGTGAGAYF. CDR3 nucleotides: TGTGCCAGCAGGGGGACAGGGGCTGGGGCGTACTTC.

Details on this clonotype: A single base separates this from a much larger clone, so it may be a read error. The rearrangement joins TRBV11-1 to TRBJ2-5, with D tentatively TRBD1 or TRBD2 (5 bases each). There are 14 residues in the CDR3. In germline, CDR1 is SGHAT, CDR2 FQDESV (reference sequence). CDR3 sequence: CASSGTAEQGTQYF. The CDR3 nucleotides are TGTGCCAGCAGCGGGACGGCAGAACAAGGGACCCAGTACTTC.

This clonotype was recorded a few times. CDR3 sequence (DNA): TGTGCCAGCAGCGTACGAACTGGGGCCAACGTCCTGACTTTC. Translation gives CASSVRTGANVLTF. This rearrangement joins TRBV5-4 to TRBJ2-6; D is unresolved. Germline CDR1 reads SGHNT; CDR2 reads YYREEE (reference sequence). The CDR3 covers 14 residues. Trimming took off 4 bases at V and 2 bases at J, with 7 bases between the two ends.

This clonotype appeared a few times. The CDR3 region is CSASSGLVEETQYF. For the CDR3, the DNA is TGCAGTGCCTCCTCGGGACTCGTGGAAGAGACCCAGTACTTC. V is TRBV20-1 and J is TRBJ2-5; a weak D match, TRBD2 (6 bases). This CDR3 contains 14 residues. Deletions cut 6 bases from V and 3 bases from J, with 17 bases between. Germline assignment: CDR1 DFQATT and CDR2 SNEGSKA (reference sequence).

The V gene is TRBV2, the J gene TRBJ1-2, with TRBD1 identical over 9 bases. Germline V gives CDR1 SNHLY, CDR2 FYNNEI. The trim removed 5 bases at V and 7 bases at J, leaving 8 bases unmatched. This CDR3 contains 14 residues. CDR3 loop: CASSLRDRESGYTF. The DNA of the CDR3 is TGTGCCAGCAGTCTCCGGGACAGGGAATCTGGCTACACCTTC. Full variable domain (remainder filled in from reference TRBV2 and TRBJ1-2): EPEVTQTPSHQVTQMGQEVILRCVPISNHLYFYWYRQILGQKVEFLVSFYNNEISEKSEIFDDQFSVERPDGSNFTLKIRSTKLEDSAMYFCASSLRDRESGYTFGSGTRLTVV.

This clonotype showed up just a few times. The V and J genes are TRBV7-9 and TRBJ2-7; 12 bases are a match to TRBD2. The germline CDR1 and CDR2 sequences are SEHNR and FQNEAQ (reference sequence). Unmatched junction bases numbered 15, after V lost 5 bases and J lost 1 base. The CDR3 is made up of 19 amino acids. DNA for the CDR3: TGTGCCAGCAGCGTGACTTCGGGACTAGCGGGCAAGTTTTCCTACGAGCAGTACTTC. Residues: CASSVTSGLAGKFSYEQYF.

The V gene is TRBV25-1, the J gene TRBJ2-6; D could derive from TRBD1 or TRBD2 (5 bases each). The ends were cut back, 6 bases at V and 4 bases at J, with 7 bases in the middle. Germline V gene data show CDR1 as MGHDK and CDR2 as SYGVNS. The CDR3 is 13 residues long. The CDR3 nucleotides are TGTGCCAGCAGAGGGGAGGGGGCCAACGTCCTGACTTTC. Translating gives CASRGEGANVLTF.

This clonotype was counted between two and nine times. The genes are TRBV6-5 and TRBJ2-7, with D perhaps matching TRBD1 (5 bases). The CDR3 runs to 16 residues. CDR1 is MNHEY, CDR2 SVGAGI, per germline. The V gene lost 5 bases and the J gene lost 6 bases, with 23 bases spanning the gap. The CDR3 loop is CASSLGEGFRGGEQYF. The CDR3 DNA is TGTGCCAGCAGTCTTGGGGAAGGGTTTAGGGGTGGCGAGCAGTACTTC.

In its sample, this clonotype was seen a few times. The V gene is TRBV7-3, the J gene TRBJ2-5; D remains ambiguous. The CDR3 is 13 residues long. The germline gives CDR1 SGHTA, CDR2 FQGTGA. V was clipped by 1 base and J by 3 bases, with 6 bases between them. CDR3 loop: CASSLNTKETQYF. The CDR3 DNA is TGTGCCAGCAGCTTAAACACAAAAGAGACCCAGTACTTC.

The rearrangement links TRBV7-2 to TRBJ2-7; D is uncertain. There are 16 residues in the CDR3. Germline values: CDR1 SGHTA, CDR2 FQGNSA. V dropped 5 bases and J dropped 4 bases, with 21 bases sitting between them. The CDR3 nucleotides are TGTGCCAGCAGCCCCTGGGTAGGGCTCCTTGGTTACGAGCAGTACTTC. Translating gives CASSPWVGLLGYEQYF.